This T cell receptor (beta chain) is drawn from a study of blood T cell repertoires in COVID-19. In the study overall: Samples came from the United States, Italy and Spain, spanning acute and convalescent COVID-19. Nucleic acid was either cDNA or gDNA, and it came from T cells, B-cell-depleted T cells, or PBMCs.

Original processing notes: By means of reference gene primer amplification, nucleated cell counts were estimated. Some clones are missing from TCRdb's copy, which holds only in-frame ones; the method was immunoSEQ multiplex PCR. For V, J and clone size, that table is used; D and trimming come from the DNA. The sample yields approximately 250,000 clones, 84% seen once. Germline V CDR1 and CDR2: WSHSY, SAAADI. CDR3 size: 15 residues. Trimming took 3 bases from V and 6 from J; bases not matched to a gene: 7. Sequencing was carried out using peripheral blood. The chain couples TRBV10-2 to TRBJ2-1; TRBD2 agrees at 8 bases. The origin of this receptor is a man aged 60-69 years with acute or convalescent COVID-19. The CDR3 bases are TGCGCCAGCAGTGACTTCGCGGGGGGACTCAATGAGCAGTTCTTC. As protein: CASSDFAGGLNEQFF.